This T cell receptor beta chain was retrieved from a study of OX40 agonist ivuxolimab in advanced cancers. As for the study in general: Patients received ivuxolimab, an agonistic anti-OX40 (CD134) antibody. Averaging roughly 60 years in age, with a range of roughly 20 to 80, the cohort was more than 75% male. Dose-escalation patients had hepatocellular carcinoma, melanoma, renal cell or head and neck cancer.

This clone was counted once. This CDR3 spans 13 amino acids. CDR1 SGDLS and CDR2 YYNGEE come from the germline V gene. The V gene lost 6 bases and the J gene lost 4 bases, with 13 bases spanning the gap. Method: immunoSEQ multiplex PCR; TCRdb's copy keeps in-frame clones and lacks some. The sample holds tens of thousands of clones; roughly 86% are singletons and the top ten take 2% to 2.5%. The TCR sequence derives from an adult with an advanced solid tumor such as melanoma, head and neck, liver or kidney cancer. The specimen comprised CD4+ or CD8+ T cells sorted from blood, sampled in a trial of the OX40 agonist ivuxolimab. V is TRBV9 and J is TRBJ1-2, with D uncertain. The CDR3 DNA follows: TGTGCCAGCAACCCATCCGAAGGCTATGGCTACACCTTC. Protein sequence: CASNPSEGYGYTF.